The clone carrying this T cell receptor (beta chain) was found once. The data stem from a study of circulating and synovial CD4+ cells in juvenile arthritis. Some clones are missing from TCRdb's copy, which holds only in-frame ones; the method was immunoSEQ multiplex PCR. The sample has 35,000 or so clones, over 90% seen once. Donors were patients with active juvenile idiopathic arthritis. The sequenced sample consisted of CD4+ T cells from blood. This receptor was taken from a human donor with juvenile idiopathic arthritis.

The CDR3 region has the DNA TGCGCCAGCAGCCAACCCTTGGCCGCATCCAAAAACATTCAGTACTTC. It codes for CASSQPLAASKNIQYF. This chain links TRBV4-1 with TRBJ2-4; no clear D. The V end lost 2 bases, the J end lost 2 bases, and 13 bases lay between the germline ends. CDR1 and CDR2 from the germline V gene are MGHRA and YSYEKL. The CDR3 has 16 residues.